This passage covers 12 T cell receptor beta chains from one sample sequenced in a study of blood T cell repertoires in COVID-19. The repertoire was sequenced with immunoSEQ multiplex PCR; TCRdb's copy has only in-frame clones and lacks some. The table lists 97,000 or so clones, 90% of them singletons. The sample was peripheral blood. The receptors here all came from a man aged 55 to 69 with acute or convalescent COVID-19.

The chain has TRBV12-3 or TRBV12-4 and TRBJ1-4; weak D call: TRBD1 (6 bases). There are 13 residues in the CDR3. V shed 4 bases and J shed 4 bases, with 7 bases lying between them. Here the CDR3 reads CASSYRVNEKLFF. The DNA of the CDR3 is TGTGCCAGCAGTTACAGGGTTAATGAAAAACTGTTTTTT.

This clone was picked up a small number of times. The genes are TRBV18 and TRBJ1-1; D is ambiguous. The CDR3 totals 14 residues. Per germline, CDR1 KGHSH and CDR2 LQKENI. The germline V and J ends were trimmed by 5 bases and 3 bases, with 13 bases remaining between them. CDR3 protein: CASSIGRGDTEAFF. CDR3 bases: TGTGCCAGCTCAATAGGGCGGGGAGACACTGAAGCTTTCTTT.

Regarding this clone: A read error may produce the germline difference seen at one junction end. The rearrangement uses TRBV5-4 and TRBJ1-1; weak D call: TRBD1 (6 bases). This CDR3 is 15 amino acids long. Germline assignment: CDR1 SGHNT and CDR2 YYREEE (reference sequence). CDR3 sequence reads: CASRLGGPRGTEAFF. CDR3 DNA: TGTGCCAGCAGGTTGGGGGGCCCTAGGGGCACTGAAGCTTTCTTT. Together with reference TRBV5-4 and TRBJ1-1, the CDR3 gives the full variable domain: ETGVTQSPTHLIKTRGQQVTLRCSSQSGHNTVSWYQQALGQGPQFIFQYYREEENGRGNFPPRFSGLQFPNYSSELNVNALELDDSALYLCASRLGGPRGTEAFFGQGTRLTVV.

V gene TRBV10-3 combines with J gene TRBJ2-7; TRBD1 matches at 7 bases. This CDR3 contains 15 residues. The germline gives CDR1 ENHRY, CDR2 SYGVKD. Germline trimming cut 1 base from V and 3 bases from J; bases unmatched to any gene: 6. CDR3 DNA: TGTGCCATCAGTGAGTACGGGGCAGGGGGCTACGAGCAGTACTTC. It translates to CAISEYGAGGYEQYF.

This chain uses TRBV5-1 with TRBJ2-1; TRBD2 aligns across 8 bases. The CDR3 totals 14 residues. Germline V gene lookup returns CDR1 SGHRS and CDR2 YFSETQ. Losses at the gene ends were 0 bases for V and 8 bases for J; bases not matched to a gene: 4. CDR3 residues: CASSLATSGDEQFF. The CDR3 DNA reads TGCGCCAGCAGCTTGGCCACTAGCGGCGATGAGCAGTTCTTC.

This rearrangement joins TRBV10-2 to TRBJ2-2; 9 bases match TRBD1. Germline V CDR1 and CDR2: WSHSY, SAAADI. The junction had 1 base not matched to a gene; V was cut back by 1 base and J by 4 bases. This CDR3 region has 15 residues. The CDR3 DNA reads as TGCGCCAGCAGTGAGTGGACAGGGGCCACCGGGGAGCTGTTTTTT. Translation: CASSEWTGATGELFF.

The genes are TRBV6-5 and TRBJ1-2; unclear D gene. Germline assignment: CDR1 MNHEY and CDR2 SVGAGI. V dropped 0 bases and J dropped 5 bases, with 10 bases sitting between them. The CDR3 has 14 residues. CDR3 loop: CASSYSPVGYGYTF. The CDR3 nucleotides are TGTGCCAGCAGTTACTCCCCCGTCGGGTATGGCTACACCTTC.

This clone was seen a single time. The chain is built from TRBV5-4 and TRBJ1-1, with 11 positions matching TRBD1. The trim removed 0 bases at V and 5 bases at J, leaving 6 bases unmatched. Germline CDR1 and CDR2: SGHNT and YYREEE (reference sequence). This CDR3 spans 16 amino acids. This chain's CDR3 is CASSLGTGGAGTEAFF. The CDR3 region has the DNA TGTGCCAGCAGCTTGGGGACAGGGGGCGCGGGGACTGAAGCTTTCTTT.

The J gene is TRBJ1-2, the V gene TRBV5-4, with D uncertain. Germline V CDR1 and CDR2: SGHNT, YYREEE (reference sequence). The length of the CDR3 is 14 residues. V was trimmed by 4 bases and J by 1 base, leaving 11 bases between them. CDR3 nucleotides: TGTGCCAGCAGCCCCGGGGTGGGTAACTATGGCTACACCTTC. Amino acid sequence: CASSPGVGNYGYTF.

The CDR3 here is CASSVGTGNQETQYF. CDR3 nucleotides: TGTGCCAGCAGCGTAGGCACAGGGAACCAAGAGACCCAGTACTTC. The chain uses TRBV9 and TRBJ2-5, with D maybe TRBD1 (6 bases). Germline assignment: CDR1 SGDLS and CDR2 YYNGEE. CDR3 length equals 15 residues. The V gene lost 0 bases and the J gene lost 0 bases, with 9 bases spanning the gap.

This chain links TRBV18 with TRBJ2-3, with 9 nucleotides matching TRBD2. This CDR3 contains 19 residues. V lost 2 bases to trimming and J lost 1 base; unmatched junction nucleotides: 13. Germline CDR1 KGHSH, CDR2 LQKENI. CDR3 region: CASSPIGARTSGRTDTQYF. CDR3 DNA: TGTGCCAGCTCACCAATTGGCGCCCGTACTAGCGGGCGCACAGATACGCAGTATTTT.

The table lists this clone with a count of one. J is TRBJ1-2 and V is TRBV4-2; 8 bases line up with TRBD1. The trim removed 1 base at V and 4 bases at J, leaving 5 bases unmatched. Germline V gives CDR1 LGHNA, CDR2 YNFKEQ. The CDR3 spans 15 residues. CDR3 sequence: CASSQADREIYGYTF. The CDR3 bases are TGTGCCAGCAGCCAAGCGGACAGGGAAATCTATGGCTACACCTTC.